This section outlines one T cell receptor (beta chain) sequence together with its context. This could be a read error, since a much larger clone is one nucleotide away. This sample stems from a study of chronic HIV infection and antiretroviral therapy. TCRdb re-called the 5' RACE reads with MiXCR, one entry per CDR3 protein. The sample lists tens of thousands of distinct CDR3 sequences; roughly 7.6% were seen once. CDR1 and CDR2 from the germline V gene are SQVTM and ANQGSEA. This CDR3 is 13 amino acids long. This sequence joins TRBV29-1 and TRBJ1-3; D unresolved. The clonotype originates from an adult who had HIV and had not received antiretroviral therapy, or was an uninfected healthy control (not recorded which). Sequenced material: peripheral blood. CDR3 loop: CSVAVDSGNTVYF. The CDR3 DNA reads as TGCAGCGTTGCAGTTGACTCTGGAAACACCGTATATTTT.